This record looks at one T cell receptor beta chain sequence and its context. Antigen: not known. These data come from a study of a mutant IDH1 vaccine in newly diagnosed glioma. Overall study context: The sex distribution of treated patients was approximately 62% male and roughly 40% female, with a mean age of roughly 40 years. The earlier regimen, radiotherapy, temozolomide, or both, was most often both. Whole-study results and caveats: Changes in top peripheral clonotypes did not appear linked to pseudoprogression.

This CDR3 region has 16 residues. Indicated time point: baseline, week 1 (first vaccination visit). Treatment reported: pre-vaccination baseline after standard-of-care therapy. New WHO grade 3 or 4 astrocytomas that were IDH1-mutant and ATRX-lost occurred in the donors. The assay was immunoSEQ multiplex PCR, and TCRdb's table has in-frame clones only and misses some. The table shows 70,000 to 100,000 clones, with roughly 80% occurring only once. V is TRBV1 and J is TRBJ2-1; no DNA check was done on the table's D call, TRBD2. TRBV1 is tagged as a pseudogene. The material sequenced was PBMCs, taken from a glioma patient treated with radiotherapy, temozolomide or both. This TCR was sampled from a man aged 35 to 55 with glioma. Some clones in this sample may be carry-over from other donors' samples. The CDR3, as DNA: TGCACCAGCAGCCACCCCAAAGACTATTCAGACAATGAGCAGTTCTTC. This encodes CTSSHPKDYSDNEQFF.